Listed below are T cell receptor beta chains from one sample, sequenced in a study of CD8 T cells in Susac syndrome. MiXCR, applied by TCRdb to the immunoSEQ multiplex PCR reads, yields one record per CDR3 protein. The sample holds some 180,000 distinct CDR3 sequences, about 93% seen once. Sequenced material: CD4+ T cells from PBMCs. The receptors stem from a human donor in good health. The CDR3 runs from the conserved cysteine through the conserved F or W. The order of the fields is D gene, J gene, V gene, clone size, CDR3 protein, CDR3 DNA. A D gene is named only where the DNA matches it firmly. Clone sizes are given selectively: once, few, many, or a class where the clone is expanded.

D: TRBD2
J: TRBJ2-5
V: TRBV27
size: few
CDR3: CASRSGGQETQYF
DNA: TGTGCCAGCAGGAGCGGGGGCCAAGAGACCCAGTACTTC

D: .
J: TRBJ1-5
V: TRBV30
size: .
CDR3: CAWSVRGPQPQHF
DNA: TGTGCCTGGAGTGTACGGGGGCCCCAGCCCCAGCATTTT

D: .
J: TRBJ1-4
V: TRBV21-1
size: .
CDR3: CASSKRRTGKGTNEKLFF
DNA: TGTGCCAGCAGCAAACGACGGACAGGGAAGGGTACTAATGAAAAACTGTTTTTT

D: TRBD1
J: TRBJ1-5
V: TRBV20-1
size: .
CDR3: CSATGTGAPQPQHF
DNA: TGCAGTGCTACCGGGACAGGGGCTCCCCAGCCCCAGCATTTT

D: .
J: TRBJ1-1
V: TRBV12-3/TRBV12-4
size: .
CDR3: CASSKQLNTEAFF
DNA: TGTGCCAGCTCTAAACAGCTGAACACTGAAGCTTTCTTT

D: .
J: TRBJ2-3
V: TRBV4-3
size: .
CDR3: CASSQVSTGSTDTQYF
DNA: TGCGCCAGCAGCCAAGTATCCACAGGGAGCACAGATACGCAGTATTTT

D: .
J: TRBJ1-5
V: TRBV28
size: .
CDR3: CASSQTQATSNQPQHF
DNA: TGTGCCAGCAGCCAGACACAGGCAACAAGCAATCAGCCCCAGCATTTT

D: .
J: TRBJ2-3
V: TRBV10-3
size: .
CDR3: CAISNPEGTDTQYF
DNA: TGTGCCATCAGTAACCCCGAAGGGACAGATACGCAGTATTTT

D: TRBD2
J: TRBJ2-3
V: TRBV5-1
size: .
CDR3: CASSRSTSGGSPTQYF
DNA: TGCGCCAGCAGTCGCTCGACTAGCGGGGGTTCCCCCACGCAGTATTTT

D: TRBD2
J: TRBJ2-2
V: TRBV29-1
size: .
CDR3: CSGSLAGGPSGELFF
DNA: TGCAGCGGGTCTTTAGCGGGGGGGCCTTCCGGGGAGCTGTTTTTT

D: TRBD1
J: TRBJ1-5
V: TRBV5-6
size: once
CDR3: CASSEGQNFGNQPQHF
DNA: TGTGCCAGCAGCGAGGGACAGAACTTCGGCAATCAGCCCCAGCATTTT

D: .
J: TRBJ1-5
V: TRBV23-1
size: .
CDR3: CASSQSRVSNQPQHF
DNA: TGCGCCAGCAGTCAATCGAGAGTAAGCAATCAGCCCCAGCATTTT

D: TRBD1
J: TRBJ1-1
V: TRBV7-9
size: .
CDR3: CASSDIRQGLEAFF
DNA: TGTGCCAGCAGCGACATCCGACAGGGACTTGAAGCTTTCTTT

D: .
J: TRBJ1-1
V: TRBV20-1
size: .
CDR3: CSATWGMNTEAFF
DNA: TGCAGTGCCACGTGGGGGATGAACACTGAAGCTTTCTTT

D: TRBD2
J: TRBJ2-1
V: TRBV3-1
size: few
CDR3: CASSRGLAGGNEQFF
DNA: TGTGCCAGCAGCCGAGGACTAGCGGGGGGCAATGAGCAGTTCTTC

D: TRBD1
J: TRBJ1-4
V: TRBV2
size: .
CDR3: CASSWDRAGTNEKLFF
DNA: TGTGCCAGCAGTTGGGACAGGGCAGGAACTAATGAAAAACTGTTTTTT

D: TRBD1
J: TRBJ2-5
V: TRBV2
size: .
CDR3: CASTVIQGAETQYF
DNA: TGTGCCAGCACTGTGATACAGGGGGCGGAGACCCAGTACTTC

D: .
J: TRBJ1-4
V: TRBV5-1
size: .
CDR3: CASSPGHHNEKLFF
DNA: TGCGCCAGCAGCCCGGGACACCATAATGAAAAACTGTTTTTT

D: .
J: TRBJ2-1
V: TRBV5-1
size: .
CDR3: CASSSNAQGANEQFF
DNA: TGCGCCAGCAGTTCTAACGCACAGGGAGCGAATGAGCAGTTCTTC

D: .
J: TRBJ2-2
V: TRBV7-9
size: .
CDR3: CASSLAVTTATNTGELFF
DNA: TGTGCCAGCAGCTTAGCGGTGACCACAGCCACGAACACCGGGGAGCTGTTTTTT

D: .
J: TRBJ2-6
V: TRBV2
size: .
CDR3: CASGDLWNSGANVLTF
DNA: TGTGCCAGTGGGGACTTGTGGAACTCTGGGGCCAACGTCCTGACTTTC

D: .
J: TRBJ2-2
V: TRBV4-1
size: .
CDR3: CASSQDKGPAFANTGELFF
DNA: TGCGCCAGCAGCCAAGATAAAGGGCCGGCTTTCGCGAACACCGGGGAGCTGTTTTTT

D: TRBD2
J: TRBJ2-5
V: TRBV20-1
size: .
CDR3: CSAKDRTSGYQETQYF
DNA: TGCAGTGCTAAAGACCGGACTAGCGGGTACCAAGAGACCCAGTACTTC

D: TRBD1
J: TRBJ2-5
V: TRBV6-6
size: .
CDR3: CASIQTGQGRTQYF
DNA: TGTGCCAGCATCCAGACGGGACAGGGAAGGACCCAGTACTTC

D: TRBD2
J: TRBJ2-7
V: TRBV30
size: .
CDR3: CAWSPGGGPNYEQYF
DNA: TGTGCCTGGAGCCCAGGCGGGGGGCCGAATTACGAGCAGTACTTC

D: .
J: TRBJ2-5
V: TRBV20-1
size: .
CDR3: CSASYARGQETQYF
DNA: TGCAGTGCTAGTTACGCCAGAGGCCAAGAGACCCAGTACTTC

D: TRBD2
J: TRBJ2-2
V: TRBV7-3
size: .
CDR3: CASSYSGGNTGELFF
DNA: TGTGCCAGCAGTTATAGCGGGGGGAACACCGGGGAGCTGTTTTTT

D: TRBD2
J: TRBJ2-1
V: TRBV4-2
size: .
CDR3: CASSQTSGGYNEQFF
DNA: TGTGCCAGCAGCCAAACTAGCGGGGGTTACAATGAGCAGTTCTTC

D: .
J: TRBJ1-1
V: TRBV3-1
size: once
CDR3: CASSLQGRAAVAFF
DNA: TGTGCCAGCAGCTTACAGGGTCGGGCGGCGGTGGCTTTCTTT

D: .
J: TRBJ1-5
V: TRBV12-3/TRBV12-4
size: once
CDR3: CASNPREYSNQPQHF
DNA: TGTGCCAGCAACCCCCGGGAATATAGCAATCAGCCCCAGCATTTT

D: .
J: TRBJ2-5
V: TRBV20-1
size: .
CDR3: CSARGAQETQYF
DNA: TGCAGTGCTAGGGGGGCCCAAGAGACCCAGTACTTC

D: .
J: TRBJ1-5
V: TRBV3-1
size: .
CDR3: CASSQDRAGAQPQHF
DNA: TGTGCCAGCAGCCAAGATCGGGCAGGGGCTCAGCCCCAGCATTTT

D: .
J: TRBJ1-3
V: TRBV28
size: .
CDR3: CASSLYGVGSGNTIYF
DNA: TGTGCCAGCAGTTTATACGGGGTCGGCTCTGGAAACACCATATATTTT

D: .
J: TRBJ1-3
V: TRBV12-3/TRBV12-4
size: .
CDR3: CASSRGGGNTIYF
DNA: TGTGCCAGCAGTAGAGGGGGTGGAAACACCATATATTTT

D: .
J: TRBJ2-2
V: TRBV14
size: .
CDR3: CASSQLWDTGELFF
DNA: TGTGCCAGCAGCCAACTGTGGGATACCGGGGAGCTGTTTTTT

D: .
J: TRBJ2-2
V: TRBV20-1
size: .
CDR3: CSASPTSTGELFF
DNA: TGCAGTGCTAGCCCCACGAGCACCGGGGAGCTGTTTTTT

D: .
J: TRBJ2-3
V: TRBV29-1
size: .
CDR3: CSVPRPRHTDTQYF
DNA: TGCAGCGTTCCGAGGCCACGTCATACAGATACGCAGTATTTT

D: .
J: TRBJ1-1
V: TRBV29-1
size: .
CDR3: CSVVPGASEAFF
DNA: TGCAGCGTTGTTCCGGGGGCCTCCGAAGCTTTCTTT

D: .
J: TRBJ1-1
V: TRBV29-1
size: once
CDR3: CSASLNGAANTEAFF
DNA: TGCAGCGCATCCTTAAACGGGGCAGCGAACACTGAAGCTTTCTTT

D: TRBD1
J: TRBJ1-6
V: TRBV9
size: .
CDR3: CASSPRDSNSPLHF
DNA: TGTGCCAGCAGCCCCCGGGACAGTAATTCACCCCTCCACTTT

D: TRBD1
J: TRBJ1-2
V: TRBV7-2
size: .
CDR3: CASSFPRDRGGYGYTF
DNA: TGTGCCAGCAGCTTCCCCCGGGACAGGGGTGGCTATGGCTACACCTTC

D: TRBD2
J: TRBJ2-7
V: TRBV6-6
size: .
CDR3: CASTKAGVAHEQYF
DNA: TGTGCCAGCACAAAAGCGGGGGTGGCCCACGAGCAGTACTTC

D: TRBD1
J: TRBJ1-1
V: TRBV7-2
size: .
CDR3: CASSSRQGVAEAFF
DNA: TGTGCCAGCAGCTCTAGACAGGGGGTAGCTGAAGCTTTCTTT

D: .
J: TRBJ1-6
V: TRBV28
size: .
CDR3: CASSLIGSPLHF
DNA: TGTGCCAGCAGTTTAATAGGTTCACCCCTCCACTTT

D: TRBD1
J: TRBJ1-3
V: TRBV3-1
size: .
CDR3: CASSQTGPGNTIYF
DNA: TGTGCCAGCAGCCAGACAGGGCCTGGAAACACCATATATTTT

D: TRBD1
J: TRBJ2-2
V: TRBV7-2
size: .
CDR3: CASSLVIRTGLGTGELFF
DNA: TGTGCCAGCAGCTTAGTGATCCGGACAGGGCTAGGCACCGGGGAGCTGTTTTTT

D: TRBD1
J: TRBJ1-2
V: TRBV9
size: few
CDR3: CASSVTGDNGYTF
DNA: TGTGCCAGCAGCGTCACAGGGGATAATGGCTACACCTTC

D: .
J: TRBJ1-2
V: TRBV29-1
size: .
CDR3: CSGLRAHGYTF
DNA: TGCAGCGGGCTGAGGGCCCACGGCTACACCTTC

D: TRBD1
J: TRBJ2-4
V: TRBV19
size: .
CDR3: CASSMDLQGALGIQYF
DNA: TGTGCCAGTAGTATGGACCTACAGGGGGCCCTAGGCATTCAGTACTTC

D: .
J: TRBJ2-7
V: TRBV30
size: .
CDR3: CAWSPGRAPYEQYF
DNA: TGTGCCTGGAGTCCGGGTAGAGCTCCCTACGAGCAGTACTTC

D: .
J: TRBJ1-1
V: TRBV6-1
size: .
CDR3: CASSDLDGGYVDTEAFF
DNA: TGTGCCAGCAGTGACCTCGATGGGGGCTATGTGGACACTGAAGCTTTCTTT

D: .
J: TRBJ1-1
V: TRBV20-1
size: .
CDR3: CSAIPGVNTEAFF
DNA: TGCAGTGCTATTCCAGGGGTGAACACTGAAGCTTTCTTT

D: .
J: TRBJ2-5
V: TRBV6-5
size: once
CDR3: CASSYTRSSETQYF
DNA: TGTGCCAGCAGTTACACCCGGTCCTCGGAGACCCAGTACTTC